The 27 T cell receptor beta chains below all came from one sample that was sequenced in a study of blood T cell repertoires in COVID-19. Clones were sequenced by immunoSEQ multiplex PCR, and TCRdb holds only the in-frame ones, with some missing. The sample records under 250,000 clones, approximately 87% being singletons. Sequencing was done on a sample of peripheral blood. The receptor set was obtained from a man aged 55 to 69 with acute or convalescent COVID-19.

The V and J genes are TRBV3-1 (or the pseudogene TRBV3-2) and TRBJ1-2; 9 bases fit TRBD1. This CDR3 has 14 amino acids. Trimming at V came to 5 bases and at J to 8 bases, leaving 9 bases not matched to a gene. The V gene's germline CDR1 is LGHDT and CDR2 YNNKEL (reference sequence). This chain's CDR3 is CASSSRDRADGYTF. CDR3 DNA: TGTGCCAGCAGCTCCCGGGACAGGGCTGACGGCTACACCTTC.

The chain couples TRBV6-5 to TRBJ1-5; a weak D match, TRBD1 (5 bases). V was cut by 6 bases and J by 7 bases, with 16 bases left in between. CDR1 MNHEY and CDR2 SVGAGI come from the germline V gene. The CDR3 is 14 amino acids. CDR3 nucleotide sequence: TGTGCCAGCAGCGCCTCGGGGGAGGGACAGCCCCAGCATTTT. This sequence encodes CASSASGEGQPQHF.

There are a few counts of this clone. The chain carries TRBV27 and TRBJ2-7, with 8 bases fitting TRBD2. V shed 3 bases, J shed 0 bases, and the junction held 4 bases outside the gene matches. Looked up from germline, CDR1 is MNHEY and CDR2 is SMNVEV (reference sequence). The CDR3 runs to 15 residues. The CDR3 DNA reads as TGTGCCAGCAGTTTCAGTAGCGGGGCCTCCTACGAGCAGTACTTC. This translates into CASSFSSGASYEQYF.

The rearrangement uses TRBV6-2 or TRBV6-3 and TRBJ1-5; TRBD1 might be the D (5 bases). The germline V gene has CDR1 MNHEY and CDR2 SVGEGT. The ends were cut back, 3 bases at V and 11 bases at J, with 11 bases in the middle. The CDR3 consists of 12 residues. The CDR3 sequence is CASSYQGGTQHF. The CDR3 coding sequence is TGTGCCAGCAGTTATCAGGGAGGCACCCAGCATTTT.

This chain uses TRBV27 with TRBJ1-2, with TRBD1 matching over 10 bases. V trimming: 6 bases; J trimming: 2 bases; junction bases outside the gene matches: 9. The CDR3 length is 16 residues. Germline V gene sequence: CDR1 MNHEY, CDR2 SMNVEV (reference sequence). CDR3 sequence reads: CASRRLSGQGNYGYTF. CDR3 bases: TGTGCCAGCAGACGACTGTCGGGACAGGGGAACTATGGCTACACCTTC.

The chain has TRBV24-1 and TRBJ2-1; a possible D gene is TRBD2 (6 bases). V shed 4 bases and J shed 8 bases, with 17 bases lying between them. The germline V gene encodes CDR1 KGHDR and CDR2 SFDVKD. This CDR3 comprises 15 residues. CDR3 nucleotides: TGTGCCACCAGTGACCAGCGGGTGCTTGTCGATGAGCAGTTCTTC. Translated, it gives CATSDQRVLVDEQFF.

V gene TRBV12-5 combines with J gene TRBJ2-3, with D possibly matching TRBD2 (6 bases). The CDR3 runs to 15 residues. Germline V gene sequence: CDR1 LGHNT, CDR2 FRNRAP. V gave up 4 bases and J gave up 0 bases, with 11 bases separating them. CDR3: CASGSPGTSTDTQYF. Written as DNA, the CDR3 is TGTGCTAGTGGTTCCCCAGGGACTAGCACAGATACGCAGTATTTT.

This chain uses TRBV6-4 with TRBJ2-1; 9 bases match TRBD2. The trim removed 6 bases at V and 1 base at J, leaving 4 bases unmatched. The germline CDR1 and CDR2 sequences are MRHNA and SNTAGT. The CDR3 has 15 amino acids. In DNA, the CDR3 is TGTGCCAGCAGCCAGACTAGCGGTTCCTACAATGAGCAGTTCTTC. As protein: CASSQTSGSYNEQFF.

This rearrangement joins TRBV19 to TRBJ2-5, with 9 bases matching TRBD2. With 11 bases clipped from V and 5 bases from J, the junction kept 9 bases outside the gene matches. CDR3 length equals 13 residues. The germline V gene has CDR1 LNHDA and CDR2 SQIVND (reference sequence). This CDR3 is CAVNSGSGETQYF. Written as DNA, the CDR3 is TGTGCCGTCAATAGCGGGAGCGGTGAGACCCAGTACTTC.

The chain combines TRBV15 with TRBJ2-5; 7 positions agree with TRBD2. This CDR3 region has 21 residues. Unmatched junction bases numbered 19, after V lost 0 bases and J lost 0 bases. The germline V gene has CDR1 LNHNV and CDR2 YYDKDF (reference sequence). CDR3 loop: CATSRDLPSMAGDEYQETQYF. DNA of the CDR3: TGTGCCACCAGCAGAGATCTCCCCTCTATGGCGGGAGACGAGTACCAAGAGACCCAGTACTTC.

This rearrangement joins TRBV5-1 to TRBJ1-4; 9 bases fit TRBD1. Trimming cost V 4 bases and J 5 bases; bases outside gene matches: 9. CDR3 length: 16 residues. CDR1 is SGHRS, CDR2 YFSETQ, per germline. Here the CDR3 DNA reads TGCGCCAGCAGCCCGGGACAGGGTAGGGAGAATGAAAAACTGTTTTTT. Its protein product is CASSPGQGRENEKLFF. The whole variable domain, remainder taken from reference TRBV5-1 and TRBJ1-4, is KAGVTQTPRYLIKTRGQQVTLSCSPISGHRSVSWYQQTPGQGLQFLFEYFSETQRNKGNFPGRFSGRQFSNSRSEMNVSTLELGDSALYLCASSPGQGRENEKLFFGSGTQLSVL.

The genes are TRBV7-2 and TRBJ1-5, with a weak D call TRBD1 (5 bases). Germline CDR1 and CDR2: SGHTA and FQGNSA. CDR3 size: 16 residues. Trimming stripped 5 bases from V and 0 bases from J, with 14 bases between. CDR3 region: CASSLLGGFSNQPQHF. As DNA, the CDR3 is TGTGCCAGCAGCCTGCTCGGGGGTTTTAGCAATCAGCCCCAGCATTTT.

The gene calls are TRBV25-1 and TRBJ1-3; weak D call: TRBD1 (5 bases). Trimming shortened V by 1 base and J by 1 base, and 8 bases separated the two germline ends. The CDR3 totals 15 residues. Germline V CDR1 and CDR2: MGHDK, SYGVNS. The CDR3 DNA reads as TGTGCCAGCAGTGAATTTGCAGGGTCTGGAAACACCATATATTTT. Translation gives CASSEFAGSGNTIYF.

This chain links TRBV19 with TRBJ1-2; 8 bases agree with TRBD1. CDR3 length: 14 amino acids. The germline V gene encodes CDR1 LNHDA and CDR2 SQIVND (reference sequence). Trimming cost V 3 bases and J 4 bases; bases outside gene matches: 4. The DNA for the CDR3 is TGTGCCAGTAGTATTGGGGACAGGTCCTATGGCTACACCTTC. It translates to CASSIGDRSYGYTF.

The chain uses TRBV28 and TRBJ1-1, with a weak D call TRBD1 (5 bases). V dropped 7 bases and J dropped 11 bases, with 14 bases sitting between them. CDR1 is MDHEN, CDR2 SYDVKM, per germline. The length of the CDR3 is 11 residues. DNA for the CDR3: TGTGCCAGCACCTGGGGCGTGAGGGCTTTCTTT. Translating it yields CASTWGVRAFF.

This chain links TRBV9 with TRBJ1-4, with D hard to call. V lost 3 bases to trimming and J lost 8 bases, with 20 bases between them. This CDR3 spans 16 amino acids. The germline V gene has CDR1 SGDLS and CDR2 YYNGEE. The CDR3 nucleotides read TGTGCCAGCAGCGACCCTACATCGGGTCCACGGGAAAAACTGTTTTTT. Protein sequence: CASSDPTSGPREKLFF.

V and J are TRBV5-6 and TRBJ2-3; unclear D gene. Germline V CDR1 and CDR2: SGHDT, YYEEEE. This CDR3 comprises 14 residues. The V gene lost 5 bases and the J gene lost 2 bases, with 12 bases spanning the gap. CDR3 nucleotides: TGTGCCAGCAGTCCGGCGGTACACACAGATACGCAGTATTTT. It specifies CASSPAVHTDTQYF.

The DNA for the CDR3 is TGTGCCAGCAGCTTGCAGGGTACCTCCTACGAGCAGTACTTC. It is translated as CASSLQGTSYEQYF. V gene TRBV5-4 combines with J gene TRBJ2-7; weak D call: TRBD1 (5 bases). Germline assignment: CDR1 SGHNT and CDR2 YYREEE (reference sequence). This CDR3 comprises 14 residues. Deletions cut 1 base from V and 0 bases from J, with 8 bases between.

The rearrangement uses TRBV7-3 and TRBJ2-3; maybe TRBD1 (6 bases). Deletions cut 5 bases from V and 2 bases from J, with 11 bases between. This CDR3 has 14 amino acids. Germline CDR1 reads SGHTA; CDR2 reads FQGTGA. The CDR3 region has the DNA TGTGCCAGCAGCGGAGGACAGAACACAGATACGCAGTATTTT. It translates to CASSGGQNTDTQYF.

V is TRBV7-2 and J is TRBJ2-7, with TRBD2 matching over 9 bases. CDR3 length: 15 residues. J gave up 5 bases and V 1 base, and 6 bases lay outside the gene matches. The germline V gene has CDR1 SGHTA and CDR2 FQGNSA. CDR3 protein: CASSLGSGSSNEQYF. The CDR3 DNA sequence: TGTGCCAGCAGCTTAGGTAGCGGGAGTAGCAACGAGCAGTACTTC.

V gene TRBV6-6 combines with J gene TRBJ2-3; 8 nucleotides align to TRBD2. Losses at the gene ends were 10 bases for V and 2 bases for J; bases not matched to a gene: 8. From germline, CDR1 is MNHNY and CDR2 SVGAGI (reference sequence). The length of the CDR3 is 14 residues. The DNA for the CDR3 is TGTGCCATCCTTAGCGGGACCTCCACAGATACGCAGTATTTT. Its translation: CAILSGTSTDTQYF.

The chain employs TRBV19 and TRBJ1-1; tentative D call: TRBD1 (6 bases). Germline CDR1 LNHDA, CDR2 SQIVND (reference sequence). V was pared by 4 bases and J by 0 bases, with 6 bases between. This CDR3 has 13 amino acids. The CDR3 DNA sequence: TGTGCCAGTAGTAGGACAGTGAACACTGAAGCTTTCTTT. Residues: CASSRTVNTEAFF. The whole variable domain, remainder taken from reference TRBV19 and TRBJ1-1, is DGGITQSPKYLFRKEGQNVTLSCEQNLNHDAMYWYRQDPGQGLRLIYYSQIVNDFQKGDIAEGYSVSREKKESFPLTVTSAQKNPTAFYLCASSRTVNTEAFFGQGTRLTVV.

The chain uses TRBV28 and TRBJ1-1; 7 bases are a match to TRBD1. CDR3 length equals 15 residues. V lost 4 bases, J lost 0 bases, and 5 bases stayed unmatched. The germline CDR1 and CDR2 sequences are MDHEN and SYDVKM. CDR3 bases: TGTGCCAGCAGTTCCCTGACAGGGTTGAACACTGAAGCTTTCTTT. Its translation is CASSSLTGLNTEAFF.

This clone was found once. The rearrangement uses TRBV11-1 and TRBJ2-7; weak D call: TRBD2 (5 bases). Trimming pared 5 bases from V and 7 bases from J, leaving 21 bases between. Germline CDR1 reads SGHAT; CDR2 reads FQDESV (reference sequence). This CDR3 is 15 amino acids long. The CDR3 DNA is TGTGCCAGCAGCACGATCGGGATCTCTCTTGGGGAGCAGTACTTC. Translated: CASSTIGISLGEQYF.

The chain has TRBV24-1 and TRBJ2-1; 10 bases fit TRBD1. The ends lost 9 bases at V and 12 bases at J; junction bases unmatched: 7. CDR3 size: 12 residues. The germline V gene has CDR1 KGHDR and CDR2 SFDVKD. The CDR3 protein is CATGTGVEGQFF. Written as DNA, the CDR3 is TGTGCCACCGGGACAGGGGTCGAGGGGCAGTTCTTC.

The chain links TRBV9 to TRBJ2-5; 13 bases agree with TRBD2. This CDR3 region has 16 residues. Germline CDR1 reads SGDLS; CDR2 reads YYNGEE. V was clipped by 4 bases and J by 5 bases; unmatched bases: 8. As DNA, the CDR3 is TGTGCCAGCAGCCTCCGGACTAGCGGGAGCCTGGAGACCCAGTACTTC. It specifies CASSLRTSGSLETQYF.

The gene calls are TRBV19 and TRBJ2-1; tentative D call: TRBD2 (5 bases). This CDR3 is built from 16 residues. Germline V CDR1 and CDR2: LNHDA, SQIVND (reference sequence). V was cut by 4 bases and J by 5 bases, with 18 bases left in between. For the CDR3, the DNA is TGTGCCAGTAGTACGCTTCACAAGGGAGTCAACAATGAGCAGTTCTTC. It translates to CASSTLHKGVNNEQFF.